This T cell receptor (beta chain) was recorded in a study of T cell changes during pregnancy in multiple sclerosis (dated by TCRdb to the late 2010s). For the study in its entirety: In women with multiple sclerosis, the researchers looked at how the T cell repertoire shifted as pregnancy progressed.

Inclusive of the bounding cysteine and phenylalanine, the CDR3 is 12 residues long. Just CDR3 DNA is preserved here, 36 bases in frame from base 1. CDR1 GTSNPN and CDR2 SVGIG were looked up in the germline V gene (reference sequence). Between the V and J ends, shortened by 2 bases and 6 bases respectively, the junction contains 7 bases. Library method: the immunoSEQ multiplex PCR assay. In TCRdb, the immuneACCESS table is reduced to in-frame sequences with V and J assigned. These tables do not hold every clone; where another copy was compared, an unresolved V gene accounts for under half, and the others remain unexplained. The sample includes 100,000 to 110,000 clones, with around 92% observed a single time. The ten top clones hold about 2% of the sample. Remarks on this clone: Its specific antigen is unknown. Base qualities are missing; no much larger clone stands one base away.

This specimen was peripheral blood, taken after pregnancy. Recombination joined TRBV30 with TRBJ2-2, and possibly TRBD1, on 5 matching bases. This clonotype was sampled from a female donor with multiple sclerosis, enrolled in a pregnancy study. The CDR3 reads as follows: CAWSLTAGELFF. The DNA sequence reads TGTGCCTGGAGTCTGACAGCCGGGGAGCTGTTTTTT.